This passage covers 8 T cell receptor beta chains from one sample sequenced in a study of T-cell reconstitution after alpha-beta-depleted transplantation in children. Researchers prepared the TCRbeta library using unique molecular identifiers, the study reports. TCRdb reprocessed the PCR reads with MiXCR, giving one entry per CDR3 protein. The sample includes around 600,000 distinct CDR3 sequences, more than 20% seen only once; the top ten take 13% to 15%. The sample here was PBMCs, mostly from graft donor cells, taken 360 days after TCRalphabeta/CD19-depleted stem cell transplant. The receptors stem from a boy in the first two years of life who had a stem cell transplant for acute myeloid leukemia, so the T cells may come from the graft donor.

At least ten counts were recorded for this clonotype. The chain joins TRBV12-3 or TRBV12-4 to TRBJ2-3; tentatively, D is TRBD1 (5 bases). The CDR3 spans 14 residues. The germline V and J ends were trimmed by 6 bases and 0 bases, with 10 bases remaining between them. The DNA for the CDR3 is TGTGCCAGCAGACCTCAGGGAAGCACAGATACGCAGTATTTT. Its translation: CASRPQGSTDTQYF.

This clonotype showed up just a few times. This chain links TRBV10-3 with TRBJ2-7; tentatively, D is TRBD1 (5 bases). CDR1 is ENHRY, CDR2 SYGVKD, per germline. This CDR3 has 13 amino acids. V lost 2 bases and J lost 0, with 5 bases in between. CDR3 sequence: CAISEGHSYEQYV. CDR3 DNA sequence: TGTGCCATCAGTGAGGGACACTCCTACGAGCAGTACGTC.

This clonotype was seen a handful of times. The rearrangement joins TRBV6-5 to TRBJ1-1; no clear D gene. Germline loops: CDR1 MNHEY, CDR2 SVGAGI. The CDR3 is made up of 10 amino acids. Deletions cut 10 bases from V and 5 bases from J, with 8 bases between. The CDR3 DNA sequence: TGTGCCATCGGGGAGACTGAAGCTTTCTTT. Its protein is CAIGETEAFF.

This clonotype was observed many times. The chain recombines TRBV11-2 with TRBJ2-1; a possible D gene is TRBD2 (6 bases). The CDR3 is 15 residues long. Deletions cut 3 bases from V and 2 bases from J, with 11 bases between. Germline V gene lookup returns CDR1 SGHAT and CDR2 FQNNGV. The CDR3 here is CASSLGGRTYNEQFF. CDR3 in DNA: TGTGCCAGCAGCTTGGGAGGACGGACCTACAATGAGCAGTTCTTC.

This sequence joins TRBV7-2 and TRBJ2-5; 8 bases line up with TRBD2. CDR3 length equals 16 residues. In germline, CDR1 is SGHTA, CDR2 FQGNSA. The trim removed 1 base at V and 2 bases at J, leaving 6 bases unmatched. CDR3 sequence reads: CASSLDGRGEQETQYF. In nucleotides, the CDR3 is TGTGCCAGCAGCTTAGACGGGCGGGGGGAGCAAGAGACCCAGTACTTC.

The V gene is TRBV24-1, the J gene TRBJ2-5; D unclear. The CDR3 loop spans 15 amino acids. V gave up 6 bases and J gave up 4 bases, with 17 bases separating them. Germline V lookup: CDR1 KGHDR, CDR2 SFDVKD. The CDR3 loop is CATSTSADITETQYF. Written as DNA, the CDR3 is TGTGCCACCAGTACGTCGGCAGATATCACAGAGACCCAGTACTTC.

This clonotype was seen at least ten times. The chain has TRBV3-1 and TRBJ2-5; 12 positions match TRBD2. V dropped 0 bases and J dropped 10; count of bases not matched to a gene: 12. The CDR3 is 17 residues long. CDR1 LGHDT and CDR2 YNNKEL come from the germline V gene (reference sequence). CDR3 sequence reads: CASSQDRTSGVPGGQYF. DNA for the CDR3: TGTGCCAGCAGCCAAGATAGGACTAGCGGGGTCCCGGGGGGCCAGTACTTC.

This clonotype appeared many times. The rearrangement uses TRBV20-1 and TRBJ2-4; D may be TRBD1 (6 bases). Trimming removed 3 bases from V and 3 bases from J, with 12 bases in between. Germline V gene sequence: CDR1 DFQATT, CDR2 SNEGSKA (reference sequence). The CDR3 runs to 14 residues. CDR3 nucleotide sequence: TGCAGTGCTAGTACCAGGGGAATCAAAAACATTCAGTACTTC. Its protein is CSASTRGIKNIQYF.